This TCR beta chain was obtained from a study of blood T cell repertoires in COVID-19. Turning to the study itself: Samples representing acute and convalescent COVID-19 were sourced from the United States, Italy and Spain. From T cells, B-cell-depleted T cells, or PBMCs came the material, which was cDNA or gDNA.

In the study's own analysis: Estimation of nucleated cell counts was performed using reference gene primer amplification. TCRdb's table, derived via immunoSEQ multiplex PCR, lists solely in-frame clones and lacks some. V, J and clone size are taken as reported in that table, and D and trimming were inferred from the DNA itself. The sample holds fewer than 85,000 clones, 88% seen once. Trimming stripped 5 bases from V and 2 bases from J, with 10 bases between. CDR1 and CDR2 from the germline V gene are SGHNT and YYREEE (reference sequence). The CDR3 spans 13 residues. Sequencing was performed on peripheral blood. This sequence joins TRBV5-4 and TRBJ2-5; D is perhaps TRBD1 (5 bases). The TCR originated in a human donor in a cohort sampled during active COVID-19. DNA for the CDR3: TGTGCCAGCAGACAGGAGCCACAAGAGACCCAGTACTTC. Encoded protein: CASRQEPQETQYF.